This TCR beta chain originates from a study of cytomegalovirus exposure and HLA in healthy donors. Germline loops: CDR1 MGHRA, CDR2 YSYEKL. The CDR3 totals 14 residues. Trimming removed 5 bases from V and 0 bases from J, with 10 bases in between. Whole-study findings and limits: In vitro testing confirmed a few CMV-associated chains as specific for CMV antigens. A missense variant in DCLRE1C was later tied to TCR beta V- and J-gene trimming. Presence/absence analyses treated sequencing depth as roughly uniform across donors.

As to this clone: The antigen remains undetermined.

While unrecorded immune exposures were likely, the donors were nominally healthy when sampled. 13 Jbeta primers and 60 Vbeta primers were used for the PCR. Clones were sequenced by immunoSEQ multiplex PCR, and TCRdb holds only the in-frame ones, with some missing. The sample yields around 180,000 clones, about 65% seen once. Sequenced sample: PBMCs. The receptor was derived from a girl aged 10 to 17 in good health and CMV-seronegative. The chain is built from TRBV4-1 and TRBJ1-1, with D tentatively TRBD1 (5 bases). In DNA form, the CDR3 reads TGCGCCAGCAGCTTGACAGCGTTGAACACTGAAGCTTTCTTT. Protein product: CASSLTALNTEAFF.